A selection of T cell receptor beta chains follows, all from one sample in a study of Tregs in tolerant kidney transplant recipients. Data came from immunoSEQ multiplex PCR; TCRdb stores just in-frame clones and leaves some out. The table lists tens of thousands of clones, roughly 93% of them singletons. The source was CD4+ T cells from blood (PBMCs), collected 12 months after the transplant. All receptors come from a human patient who received a combined kidney and bone marrow transplant. Some T cells may be provided by the graft donor. Both conserved end residues are part of each CDR3. The D gene is left open where the match is weak. Size tells how often a clone was seen (once, few, many) or the class of an expanded clone, and some rows leave it out.

14	TRBD1	.	TRBV14	TRBJ2-7	TGTGCCAGCAGCTCCCGGGACAGGGGAAACGAGCAGTACTTC	CASSSRDRGNEQYF
15	TRBD1	.	TRBV25-1	TRBJ1-2	TGTGCCAGCAGTGACTATCTTGGGACAGGAAGTTTCTACACCTTC	CASSDYLGTGSFYTF
17	TRBD2	.	TRBV13	TRBJ2-7	TGTGCCAGCAGCCCAGCGGGAGTCGGGGTTAGGGGGTACGAGCAGTACTTC	CASSPAGVGVRGYEQYF
14	.	.	TRBV2	TRBJ2-1	TGTGCCAGCAGGATGGGACTTTCCTACAATGAGCAGTTCTTC	CASRMGLSYNEQFF
13	.	.	TRBV7-3	TRBJ2-3	TGTGCCAGCAGCTTCGAGATCACAGATACGCAGTATTTT	CASSFEITDTQYF
16	TRBD2	.	TRBV19	TRBJ2-1	TGTGCCAGTAGTACCCCCCGGGGGGGTACTTACAATGAGCAGTTCTTC	CASSTPRGGTYNEQFF
16	TRBD2	.	TRBV5-1	TRBJ2-7	TGCGCCAGCAGCTTGGGACTAGCGGGGGGGATTTACGAGCAGTACTTC	CASSLGLAGGIYEQYF
14	.	.	TRBV6-5	TRBJ2-1	TGTGCCAGCAGTTACTCGCCCAAGAATGAGGAGCAGTTCTTC	CASSYSPKNEEQFF
15	TRBD1	once	TRBV6-1	TRBJ2-5	TGTGCCAGCAGTGAAAACCTTGACAGGGTAGAGACCCAGTACTTC	CASSENLDRVETQYF
15	TRBD2	.	TRBV7-2	TRBJ2-3	TGTGCCAGCAGCTTAGTTGGCGGGGGAACAGATACGCAGTATTTT	CASSLVGGGTDTQYF
14	.	.	TRBV9	TRBJ1-2	TGTGCCAGCAGCGCCACGGACAGCCACTATGGCTACACCTTC	CASSATDSHYGYTF
15	.	.	TRBV4-2	TRBJ1-4	TGTGCCAGCAGCCAAGAGGGGGGAAGCAATGAAAAACTGTTTTTT	CASSQEGGSNEKLFF
14	.	.	TRBV7-7	TRBJ2-3	TGTGCCAGCAGCCCCCTGGCGGCCGGGTTAACGCAGTATTTT	CASSPLAAGLTQYF
15	.	.	TRBV4-3	TRBJ1-2	TGCGCCAGCAGCCAAGGGCCCATCTTGTCGGAGGGCTACACCTTC	CASSQGPILSEGYTF
16	.	.	TRBV10-3	TRBJ2-1	TGTGCCACAAACGAAGGGGGAGGGCCTTCTTACAATGAGCAGTTCTTC	CATNEGGGPSYNEQFF
16	.	.	TRBV4-3	TRBJ2-3	TGCGCCAGCAGCCAAGTAGGCGGAGTTGCCACAGATACGCAGTATTTT	CASSQVGGVATDTQYF
14	.	.	TRBV21-1	TRBJ2-7	TGTGCCAGCAGCGCCTGGGACTTTTTCTACGAGCAGTACTTC	CASSAWDFFYEQYF
13	.	.	TRBV11-3	TRBJ2-7	TGTGCCAGCAGGCCCCCAGATTCCTACGAGCAGTACTTC	CASRPPDSYEQYF
15	TRBD2	.	TRBV2	TRBJ2-3	TGTGCCAGCAAACGGCGTAGCGGGGGGTTGGATACGCAGTATTTT	CASKRRSGGLDTQYF
15	.	.	TRBV4-1	TRBJ1-2	TGCGCCAGCAGCCAAGGACAGGCCCAGAACTATGGCTACACCTTC	CASSQGQAQNYGYTF
14	.	.	TRBV6-5	TRBJ2-2	TGTGCCAGCAGTTACTTCAGGGGCACCGGGGAGCTGTTTTTT	CASSYFRGTGELFF
15	TRBD1	.	TRBV7-6	TRBJ2-1	TGTGCCAGCAGCCTCCGGGACAGCTCCTACAATGAGCAGTTCTTC	CASSLRDSSYNEQFF
13	TRBD1	.	TRBV7-2	TRBJ2-7	TGTGCCAGCAGCCAAGACAGGGCCCACGAGCAGTACTTC	CASSQDRAHEQYF
13	TRBD2	.	TRBV10-3	TRBJ2-7	TGTGCCAAACGCGGCGGGAGCTCCTACGAGCAGTACTTC	CAKRGGSSYEQYF
13	.	.	TRBV19	TRBJ2-3	TGTGCCAGTAGTAGGCCCGCGGCAGATACGCAGTATTTT	CASSRPAADTQYF
15	.	.	TRBV28	TRBJ1-2	TGTGCCAGCAGTTTTCCACAGGGAAATAACTATGGCTACACCTTC	CASSFPQGNNYGYTF
14	.	.	TRBV28	TRBJ1-4	TGTGCCAGCAGTTCGACCAGGGCGAATGAAAAACTGTTTTTT	CASSSTRANEKLFF
15	.	.	TRBV19	TRBJ2-7	TGTGCCAGTAGTATAGCGCGGGGCCCCACCTACGAGCAGTACTTC	CASSIARGPTYEQYF
19	TRBD2	.	TRBV7-2	TRBJ2-4	TGTGCCAGCAGCACATTCGGACTAGCGGGAGGAGGAACCAAAAACATTCAGTACTTC	CASSTFGLAGGGTKNIQYF
15	TRBD2	.	TRBV5-4	TRBJ2-7	TGTGCCAGCAGCTTGGCTGGCGGGAGGGCCTACGAGCAGTACTTC	CASSLAGGRAYEQYF
14	.	once	TRBV19	TRBJ1-4	TGTGCCAGTAGTACAATGGGGACATTCGAAAAACTGTTTTTT	CASSTMGTFEKLFF
16	TRBD2	.	TRBV11-3	TRBJ2-1	TGTGCCAGCAGCTTAGCCGGGACTAGCTCCTACAATGAGCAGTTCTTC	CASSLAGTSSYNEQFF
11	.	.	TRBV20-1	TRBJ2-7	TGCAGTGGTCAGGGGACCTACGAGCAGTACTTC	CSGQGTYEQYF
16	.	.	TRBV4-2	TRBJ2-2	TGTGCCAGCAGCCAAGATTATGGGCGGGGCCACGGGGAGCTGTTTTTT	CASSQDYGRGHGELFF
14	TRBD1	.	TRBV11-3	TRBJ2-7	TGTGCCAGCAGTCGAGGACAGGGGTTGTACGAGCAGTACTTC	CASSRGQGLYEQYF
13	.	.	TRBV29-1	TRBJ1-5	TGCAGCGTTGTGACGGTTGCGGGTCAGCCCCAGCATTTT	CSVVTVAGQPQHF
13	.	.	TRBV4-2	TRBJ1-4	TGTGCCAGCAGCCTACCCTTAGCGGAAAAACTGTTTTTT	CASSLPLAEKLFF
15	.	.	TRBV19	TRBJ1-3	TGTGCCAGTAGTATCCTGACTAGCGCTGGAAACACCATATATTTT	CASSILTSAGNTIYF
12	.	.	TRBV19	TRBJ2-7	TGTGCCAGTAGTACGACAAACTACGAGCAGTACTTC	CASSTTNYEQYF